The present entry profiles one TCR beta chain with its context. This clonotype was detected ten times or more. There is no known antigen for this receptor. No base quality values were provided; no much bigger clone lies one nucleotide off. This sample was included in a study of spatial heterogeneity in lung cancer (dated by TCRdb to between 2018 and 2021). Background for the entire study: The donors were more than 60 patients from the lung TRACERx cohort who had early-stage, untreated non-small cell lung cancer. In non-small cell lung cancer, the study quantitatively compared TCR alpha and beta repertoires across several tumor regions, matched nontumor lung, and blood. Follow-up PBMC samples were sequenced whenever the samples were available, and the median time to follow-up was two to three years after resection. In the raw uncorrected reads, each unique combination of TCR and UMI appeared more than ten times on average. The study linked features of the TCR repertoire to counts of nonsynonymous mutations, which were determined by whole-exome sequencing of tumor tissue. At surgery, roughly 220 tumor regions, roughly 62 matched nontumor lung samples and about 56 PBMC samples were TCR-sequenced for both alpha and beta chains. More beta-chain than alpha-chain transcripts were consistently detected, likely reflecting higher beta-chain transcript abundance.

The label giving this sample's time point can be read as: blood at routine non-recurrence follow-up after resection. For TCR sequencing, whole RNA was extracted from tumor and nontumor lung tissue, or from cryopreserved PBMC samples, and no cell sorting was done. Only patients with enough RNA available from two or more tumor regions were chosen for TCR sequencing. General conclusions and limits of the study: Confirming at a functional level the hypothesis that regional TCRs recognize regional mutations was considered to require additional single-cell paired TCR alpha and beta sequencing. Comparisons of baseline and follow-up blood repertoires included only 14 patients. Ubiquitous expanded tumor TCRs were detected in blood more often at tumor resection than at routine follow-up.

From the cysteine through the phenylalanine, the CDR3 covers 15 amino acids. The kept DNA is CDR3 alone, 45 bases in frame from the first base. The CDR1 and CDR2 encoded by the germline V gene are MDHEN and SYDVKM. After removal of 1 base from V and 2 bases from J, the junction retains 4 bases not matched to a gene. The method was 5' RACE. TCRdb shows the sequencer as NextSeq 500. In the TCR library protocol, a unique molecular identifier was attached to each TCR cDNA molecule so that PCR and sequencing errors could be corrected. The study's processing was this. Decombinator tools were used for TCR identification, UMI-based error correction and CDR3 extraction. TCRs above a frequency of 2 per 1,000, corresponding to the top 1% of the tumor frequency distribution, were defined as expanded. Rényi diversity was computed with the R vegan package after subsampling each repertoire 100 times to 5,000 TCRs. CDR3 similarity networks were constructed using string-kernel similarity of amino acid triplets, with links drawn between CDR3s whose pairwise similarity was above 0.82. Clones were called with MiXCR by TCRdb after fastp trimmed the public reads at Q25, and only in-frame beta chains were retained. One record per CDR3 amino acid sequence lists the most common genes and DNA. These V and J calls are TCRdb output, not the study's own analysis. The sample includes just over 70,000 distinct CDR3 sequences, with approximately 8.9% observed a single time. More than 1.5% of the sample lies in the top ten.

The TCR was taken from a female donor with early-stage non-small cell lung cancer. This chain is built from TRBV28 and TRBJ1-2; TRBD1 aligns with 7 central bases. The sample was PBMCs, taken at follow-up. The nucleotides read TGTGCCAGCAGTTTATTAGGGACAGTCAACTATGGCTACACCTTC. Translated, it gives CASSLLGTVNYGYTF.